This T cell receptor beta chain was observed in a study of technical replicates of blood from a few donors. Trimming removed 0 bases from V and 5 bases from J, with 10 bases in between. Germline CDR1 is MNHEY and CDR2 is SVGAGI. The CDR3 runs 15 residues. Using immunoSEQ multiplex PCR, the repertoire was profiled, and TCRdb retains in-frame clones only, with some absent. Among about 89,000 clones listed, approximately 94% were seen once. The source material was T cells isolated from PBMCs. The V call is TRBV6-5, the J call TRBJ1-4; tentatively, D is TRBD1 (5 bases). The receptor was derived from a human donor in good health. The CDR3 DNA is TGTGCCAGCAGTTACTCGACAGACTTAAATGAAAAACTGTTTTTT. Amino acids: CASSYSTDLNEKLFF.